These 28 T cell receptor beta chains were all obtained from the same sample, sequenced in a study of cytomegalovirus exposure and HLA in healthy donors listed by TCRdb under 2017. Library construction relied on the immunoSEQ multiplex PCR assay. TCRdb's version of the immuneACCESS table is confined to in-frame rearrangements and falls short of the full clone set. An unresolved V gene accounts for under half of the shortfall where checked; the remainder is of unknown origin. The sample has roughly 60,000 clones on record, roughly 94% of them singletons. Together, the top ten hold approximately 2.1% of the sample. Sequenced input: PBMCs. Source of these receptors: a man younger than 30 in good health and CMV-seronegative.

The chain's CDR3 is CASSSGGHQETQYF. For the CDR3, the DNA is TGTGCCAGCAGCTCGGGAGGCCACCAAGAGACCCAGTACTTC. J is TRBJ2-5 and V is TRBV28, with 7 bases lining up with TRBD2. The CDR3 extends over 14 amino acids. Trimming took 6 bases from V and 0 from J; bases not matched to a gene: 4. CDR1 and CDR2 from the germline V gene are MDHEN and SYDVKM.

The V call is TRBV6-5, the J call TRBJ1-1; D not certain. CDR1 is MNHEY, CDR2 SVGAGI, per germline. This CDR3 is built from 13 residues. V was shortened by 4 bases and J by 0 bases, with 6 bases between the two germline ends. DNA of the CDR3: TGTGCCAGCAGTTTTAGCATGAACACTGAAGCTTTCTTT. Its protein is CASSFSMNTEAFF.

V gene TRBV6-1 combines with J gene TRBJ1-6; 7 bases match TRBD1. The germline CDR1 and CDR2 sequences are MNHNS and SASEGT. V dropped 6 bases and J dropped 2; count of bases not matched to a gene: 4. This CDR3 region has 15 residues. CDR3 in amino acids: CASRRDRAYNSPLHF. The CDR3 coding sequence is TGTGCCAGCAGGCGGGACAGAGCCTATAATTCACCCCTCCACTTT.

V and J are TRBV9 and TRBJ2-7, with 10 bases fitting TRBD1. Trimming cost V 4 bases and J 6 bases; bases outside gene matches: 10. The V gene's germline CDR1 is SGDLS and CDR2 YYNGEE. The CDR3 contains 15 residues. CDR3 protein: CASSLWGQGLSEQYF. CDR3 nucleotides: TGTGCCAGCAGCTTGTGGGGACAGGGGTTATCCGAGCAGTACTTC.

The chain recombines TRBV2 with TRBJ1-3; no clear D. Trimming shortened V by 6 bases and J by 1 base, and 7 bases separated the two germline ends. The CDR3 contains 13 residues. Germline V gene sequence: CDR1 SNHLY, CDR2 FYNNEI. The CDR3 DNA reads TGTGCCAGCAGGGCAATGTCTGGAAACACCATATATTTT. Its translation is CASRAMSGNTIYF.

The rearrangement uses TRBV5-1 and TRBJ1-1; TRBD1 is a possible D gene (5 bases). CDR1 is SGHRS, CDR2 YFSETQ, per germline. V lost 4 bases and J lost 4, with 11 bases in between. The CDR3 contains 13 residues. This chain's CDR3 is CASSENQGTEAFF. Here the CDR3 DNA reads TGCGCCAGCAGCGAAAACCAGGGCACTGAAGCTTTCTTT.

The J gene is TRBJ2-1, the V gene TRBV5-1; the D gene is possibly TRBD2 (6 bases). Germline V gene sequence: CDR1 SGHRS, CDR2 YFSETQ. V lost 3 bases, J lost 0 bases, and 25 bases lay in between. The CDR3 consists of 20 residues. The CDR3: CASSSPTVRGGDSSYNEQFF. CDR3 bases: TGCGCCAGCAGCTCCCCTACTGTGCGGGGAGGCGACAGCTCCTACAATGAGCAGTTCTTC.

The chain is built from TRBV29-1 and TRBJ2-3; 10 nucleotides agree with TRBD2. V lost 6 bases, J lost 0 bases, and 3 bases stayed unmatched. Germline V gene lookup returns CDR1 SQVTM and CDR2 ANQGSEA. This CDR3 has 14 amino acids. The CDR3 DNA follows: TGCAGCGTGCAGACTAGCGGGAGCACAGATACGCAGTATTTT. This gives the protein CSVQTSGSTDTQYF.

J is TRBJ2-5 and V is TRBV2; 8 bases align to TRBD2. Unmatched junction bases numbered 10, after V lost 3 bases and J lost 4 bases. This CDR3 has 16 amino acids. Germline lookup yields CDR1 SNHLY and CDR2 FYNNEI. The CDR3 loop reads CASSEQFGRAPETQYF. CDR3 DNA sequence: TGTGCCAGCAGTGAGCAGTTCGGGAGGGCCCCAGAGACCCAGTACTTC.

The rearrangement joins TRBV27 to TRBJ1-1; weak D call: TRBD1 (5 bases). The CDR3 has 13 residues. Trimming stripped 2 bases from V and 5 bases from J, with 9 bases between. CDR1 is MNHEY, CDR2 SMNVEV, per germline (reference sequence). This CDR3 is CASSLGGETEAFF. CDR3 sequence (DNA): TGTGCCAGCAGTTTAGGAGGGGAAACTGAAGCTTTCTTT.

The chain is built from TRBV5-1 and TRBJ1-3; D is possibly TRBD1 (6 bases). Trimming took 0 bases from V and 0 from J, leaving 7 bases between them. Germline loops: CDR1 SGHRS, CDR2 YFSETQ. The CDR3 is made up of 15 amino acids. The DNA for the CDR3 is TGCGCCAGCAGCTTGGAAGGGGGCTCTGGAAACACCATATATTTT. Amino acids: CASSLEGGSGNTIYF.

The chain employs TRBV27 and TRBJ2-5; unclear D gene. The CDR3 loop spans 15 amino acids. Trimming pared 5 bases from V and 0 bases from J, leaving 13 bases between. Germline CDR1 and CDR2: MNHEY and SMNVEV (reference sequence). The CDR3 loop reads CASSLDLRYQETQYF. The CDR3 region has the DNA TGTGCCAGCAGTCTAGACCTTAGGTACCAAGAGACCCAGTACTTC.

The chain has TRBV5-1 and TRBJ2-3, with 7 nucleotides matching TRBD1. Trimming cost V 0 bases and J 3 bases; bases outside gene matches: 4. Germline V gene sequence: CDR1 SGHRS, CDR2 YFSETQ. The CDR3 runs to 15 residues. The CDR3, as DNA: TGCGCCAGCAGCTTGGAAGCCAGGGGGACAGATACGCAGTATTTT. Encoded protein: CASSLEARGTDTQYF.

Points on this clone: Sequence at one end of the junction differs from germline and may be a read error. The genes are TRBV28 and TRBJ1-2; 8 positions match TRBD1. This CDR3 has 13 amino acids. The germline gives CDR1 MDHEN, CDR2 SYDVKM. The DNA of the CDR3 is TGTACCAGCAGTTCCGGACAGGGTGGTGGCTACACCTTC. It yields the protein CTSSSGQGGGYTF.

This clone was counted a few times. V usage is TRBV28 and J usage is TRBJ2-2, with 9 bases matching TRBD1. Unmatched junction bases numbered 12, after V lost 3 bases and J lost 7 bases. CDR1 and CDR2 (germline): MDHEN, SYDVKM. The CDR3 has 17 amino acids. CDR3 coding DNA: TGTGCCAGCAGTTTTAAACCGGGACAGGGTCCAGTCGGGGAGCTGTTTTTT. Its translation is CASSFKPGQGPVGELFF.

The rearrangement uses TRBV9 and TRBJ1-2; TRBD1 aligns across 8 bases. The trim removed 4 bases at V and 4 bases at J, leaving 9 bases unmatched. Germline loops: CDR1 SGDLS, CDR2 YYNGEE. The CDR3 spans 15 residues. The CDR3: CASSTGQGSSYGYTF. The CDR3 nucleotides read TGTGCCAGCAGCACCGGACAGGGTTCCAGCTATGGCTACACCTTC.

The chain recombines TRBV19 with TRBJ2-3; D may be TRBD1 (5 bases). Germline CDR1 LNHDA, CDR2 SQIVND (reference sequence). V was pared by 5 bases and J by 0 bases, with 15 bases between. This CDR3 has 16 residues. In DNA form, the CDR3 reads TGTGCCAGTAGTCCCCAACAGGCCCTCAGCACAGATACGCAGTATTTT. Translated: CASSPQQALSTDTQYF.

The chain uses TRBV5-1 and TRBJ1-1; D is possibly TRBD1 (6 bases). Germline V gene data show CDR1 as SGHRS and CDR2 as YFSETQ. The ends were cut back, 4 bases at V and 1 base at J, with 14 bases in the middle. The CDR3 is made up of 15 amino acids. CDR3 residues: CASSDFETGNTEAFF. The DNA for the CDR3 is TGCGCCAGCAGCGACTTCGAGACAGGGAACACTGAAGCTTTCTTT.

The chain couples TRBV5-1 to TRBJ2-2; perhaps TRBD2 as D (5 bases). Trimming removed 2 bases from V and 3 bases from J, with 11 bases in between. The CDR3 consists of 15 residues. The germline V gene has CDR1 SGHRS and CDR2 YFSETQ. The CDR3 here is CASSFSEGDTGELFF. The CDR3 DNA reads as TGCGCCAGCAGCTTCTCCGAGGGCGACACCGGGGAGCTGTTTTTT. Filled out from reference TRBV5-1 and TRBJ2-2, the complete variable domain reads KAGVTQTPRYLIKTRGQQVTLSCSPISGHRSVSWYQQTPGQGLQFLFEYFSETQRNKGNFPGRFSGRQFSNSRSEMNVSTLELGDSALYLCASSFSEGDTGELFFGEGSRLTVL.

This chain uses TRBV27 with TRBJ2-1, with 9 nucleotides matching TRBD1. V dropped 8 bases and J dropped 5; count of bases not matched to a gene: 16. Per the germline V gene, CDR1 is MNHEY and CDR2 is SMNVEV (reference sequence). The CDR3 runs 17 residues. CDR3 coding DNA: TGTGCCAGCGCCTATATCACACGGGACAGGGTCCACAATGAGCAGTTCTTC. The encoded protein is CASAYITRDRVHNEQFF.

In DNA, the CDR3 is TGTGCCTGGAGTGTACAACTAGCGGCGGTCACAGATACGCAGTATTTT. Its protein product is CAWSVQLAAVTDTQYF. This sequence joins TRBV30 and TRBJ2-3; 8 bases match TRBD2. CDR1 is GTSNPN, CDR2 SVGIG, per germline (reference sequence). V dropped 0 bases and J dropped 2; count of bases not matched to a gene: 7. The CDR3 totals 16 residues.

The gene calls are TRBV5-4 and TRBJ2-3, with a possible D match to TRBD1 (5 bases). V was shortened by 1 base and J by 4 bases, with 10 bases between the two germline ends. Germline assignment: CDR1 SGHNT and CDR2 YYREEE (reference sequence). The CDR3 is 14 residues long. The CDR3 sequence is CASSLQGIADTQYF. The CDR3 coding sequence is TGTGCCAGCAGCTTGCAGGGAATCGCAGATACGCAGTATTTT. The complete variable domain, with remaining parts taken from reference TRBV5-4 and TRBJ2-3, reads ETGVTQSPTHLIKTRGQQVTLRCSSQSGHNTVSWYQQALGQGPQFIFQYYREEENGRGNFPPRFSGLQFPNYSSELNVNALELDDSALYLCASSLQGIADTQYFGPGTRLTVL.

The V gene is TRBV5-1, the J gene TRBJ2-3; TRBD1 might be the D (7 bases). From germline, CDR1 is SGHRS and CDR2 YFSETQ. The ends were cut back, 0 bases at V and 1 base at J, with 18 bases in the middle. The CDR3 spans 18 residues. The CDR3 reads CASSLGRQGGLGTDTQYF. DNA for the CDR3: TGCGCCAGCAGCTTGGGGAGACAGGGAGGACTTGGCACAGATACGCAGTATTTT.

This chain links TRBV30 with TRBJ2-1; the match to TRBD2 covers 9 bases. The J segment lost 6 bases and the V segment lost 2 bases, leaving 5 bases of the junction unmatched. Looked up from germline, CDR1 is GTSNPN and CDR2 is SVGIG (reference sequence). The CDR3 contains 14 residues. As DNA, the CDR3 is TGTGCCTGGAGTAATGGCGGGAGGGGCAATGAGCAGTTCTTC. This codes for CAWSNGGRGNEQFF.

The V call is TRBV12-5, the J call TRBJ1-1, with D perhaps TRBD1 (6 bases). The V and J ends lost 6 bases and 4 bases respectively, with 15 bases between them. This CDR3 is built from 14 residues. Germline lookup yields CDR1 LGHNT and CDR2 FRNRAP. CDR3 residues: CASGSSPGVTEAFF. CDR3 coding DNA: TGTGCTAGTGGCTCTTCTCCAGGGGTCACTGAAGCTTTCTTT. The full variable domain, completed using reference TRBV12-5 and TRBJ1-1, is DARVTQTPRHKVTEMGQEVTMRCQPILGHNTVFWYRQTMMQGLELLAYFRNRAPLDDSGMPKDRFSAEMPDATLATLKIQPSEPRDSAVYFCASGSSPGVTEAFFGQGTRLTVV.

The chain combines TRBV28 with TRBJ2-3; 7 bases are shared with TRBD2. CDR3 length: 14 residues. Germline values: CDR1 MDHEN, CDR2 SYDVKM. J lost 6 bases, V lost 5 bases, and 8 bases had no gene match. The CDR3 coding sequence is TGTGCCAGCAGTCCGGCTAGCGGTATGGATACGCAGTATTTT. Amino acid sequence: CASSPASGMDTQYF.

V is TRBV7-2 and J is TRBJ2-3, with 9 bases aligning to TRBD1. V was pared by 3 bases and J by 2 bases, with 3 bases of the junction left unmatched. The V gene's germline CDR1 is SGHTA and CDR2 FQGNSA. The CDR3 sequence is 15 residues long. CDR3 nucleotides: TGTGCCAGCAGCTTTGGACAGGGGACCACAGATACGCAGTATTTT. It encodes CASSFGQGTTDTQYF.

The chain combines TRBV23-1 with TRBJ2-7; unclear D gene. TRBV23-1 is classed as an ORF, of uncertain function. V gave up 5 bases and J gave up 3 bases, with 20 bases separating them. The CDR3 has 16 amino acids. The CDR3, as DNA: TGCGCCAGCAGTTCCCCCCATACCCGGCAGGTCTACGAGCAGTACTTC. This translates into CASSSPHTRQVYEQYF.